The 10 T cell receptor beta chains reported below all come from one sample, sequenced in a study of blood T cell repertoires in COVID-19 (TCRdb year 2020). The method behind the library was the immunoSEQ multiplex PCR assay. As stored in TCRdb, this immuneACCESS dataset retains in-frame rearrangements with V and J assigned. A fraction of the clones does not appear; measured against another copy, unresolved V genes explain less than half of the discrepancy, and the remainder lacks a known reason. This sample gives more than 150,000 clones in total; around 79% of them show up just once. Around a sixth of the sample belongs to the ten largest clones. Sample: peripheral blood. The receptors derive from a man aged 60 to 69 with active or convalescent COVID-19.

The J gene is TRBJ2-6, the V gene TRBV5-1; TRBD2 is a possible D gene (5 bases). Trimming pared 4 bases from V and 2 bases from J, leaving 16 bases between. Germline V lookup: CDR1 SGHRS, CDR2 YFSETQ. The CDR3 is 17 amino acids. Written as DNA, the CDR3 is TGCGCCAGCAGCCTCTCGTCCGGGGTGGCTGGGGCCAACGTCCTGACTTTC. It codes for CASSLSSGVAGANVLTF. The variable domain in full, with the rest retrieved from reference TRBV5-1 and TRBJ2-6, is KAGVTQTPRYLIKTRGQQVTLSCSPISGHRSVSWYQQTPGQGLQFLFEYFSETQRNKGNFPGRFSGRQFSNSRSEMNVSTLELGDSALYLCASSLSSGVAGANVLTFGAGSRLTVL.

This clone was counted a single time. The chain has TRBV28 and TRBJ2-7, with D maybe TRBD1 (5 bases). Germline lookup yields CDR1 MDHEN and CDR2 SYDVKM. The CDR3 loop spans 14 amino acids. V lost 10 bases, J lost 3 bases, and 19 bases lay in between. The CDR3 region is CATQRQGVGYEQYF. The DNA for the CDR3 is TGTGCCACCCAGCGTCAAGGGGTTGGCTACGAGCAGTACTTC.

As regards this clone: In the same sample, other DNA sequences code for this CDR3. The rearrangement joins TRBV7-2 to TRBJ2-3; D is perhaps TRBD1 (5 bases). This CDR3 has 12 residues. Germline CDR1 SGHTA, CDR2 FQGNSA. Trimming stripped 5 bases from V and 4 bases from J, with 7 bases between. This chain's CDR3 is CASSQGADTQYF. The CDR3 DNA follows: TGTGCCAGCAGCCAAGGGGCAGATACGCAGTATTTT. The full variable domain, rest sourced from reference TRBV7-2 and TRBJ2-3, is GAGVSQSPSNKVTEKGKDVELRCDPISGHTALYWYRQSLGQGLEFLIYFQGNSAPDKSGLPSDRFSAERTGGSVSTLTIQRTQQEDSAVYLCASSQGADTQYFGPGTRLTVL.

This clone was picked up one time. The chain has TRBV2 and TRBJ1-1, with TRBD1 as a possible D gene (5 bases). V was shortened by 4 bases and J by 4 bases, with 19 bases between the two germline ends. CDR3 length equals 16 residues. Germline lookup yields CDR1 SNHLY and CDR2 FYNNEI. In DNA, the CDR3 is TGTGCCAGCAGTGGGAGGGGACCGATCACCCCCACTGAAGCTTTCTTT. Amino acids: CASSGRGPITPTEAFF.

The rearrangement links TRBV24-1 to TRBJ1-3; D possibly corresponds to TRBD1 (6 bases). CDR3 length: 13 residues. The V end was cut by 11 bases, the J end by 2 bases, with 12 bases between. Per germline, CDR1 KGHDR and CDR2 SFDVKD. DNA for the CDR3: TGTGCCAGCGTGACAGGAGCTGGAAACACCATATATTTT. Translated, it gives CASVTGAGNTIYF.

This chain joins TRBV29-1 and TRBJ1-2, with D tentatively TRBD1 (6 bases). CDR3 length equals 15 residues. V lost 6 bases to trimming and J lost 3 bases, with 20 bases between them. Looked up from germline, CDR1 is SQVTM and CDR2 is ANQGSEA. CDR3 in amino acids: CSVALFTGKDYGYTF. The CDR3 nucleotides are TGCAGCGTGGCCCTATTTACAGGGAAGGACTATGGCTACACCTTC. Full variable domain (missing parts from reference TRBV29-1 and TRBJ1-2): SAVISQKPSRDICQRGTSLTIQCQVDSQVTMMFWYRQQPGQSLTLIATANQGSEATYESGFVIDKFPISRPNLTFSTLTVSNMSPEDSSIYLCSVALFTGKDYGYTFGSGTRLTVV.

In this sample, this clone turned up a few times. This rearrangement joins TRBV1 to TRBJ1-2. TRBV1 is noted as a pseudogene. The CDR3 extends over 16 amino acids. CDR3 protein: CTSSPAGRNRDGGYTF. The DNA for the CDR3 is TGCACCAGCAGCCCGGCGGGACGGAATAGGGATGGTGGCTACACCTTC.

V and J are TRBV25-1 and TRBJ1-5, with D possibly matching TRBD1 (6 bases). Germline V CDR1 and CDR2: MGHDK, SYGVNS. CDR3 length: 14 amino acids. The V end lost 2 bases, the J end lost 7 bases, and 12 bases lay between the germline ends. CDR3 sequence: CASSETGGGQPQHF. The CDR3 nucleotides read TGTGCCAGCAGTGAAACTGGGGGCGGACAGCCCCAGCATTTT.

The V call is TRBV7-8, the J call TRBJ2-7, with TRBD2 matching over 11 bases. CDR1 is SGHVS, CDR2 FQNEAQ, per germline. This CDR3 contains 14 residues. Germline trimming cut 3 bases from V and 5 bases from J; bases unmatched to any gene: 3. The CDR3 DNA follows: TGTGCCAGCAGCTTCCCGACTAGCGGGGACGAGCAGTACTTC. This sequence encodes CASSFPTSGDEQYF.

The J gene is TRBJ2-1, the V gene TRBV10-1; the match to TRBD2 covers 7 bases. The CDR3 runs to 15 residues. The V gene end was trimmed by 5 bases and the J gene end by 4 bases; junction bases not matched to a gene: 8. Germline V gene sequence: CDR1 WNHNN, CDR2 SYGVQD (reference sequence). The CDR3 region is CASSTPGGLYNEQFF. CDR3 nucleotide sequence: TGCGCCAGCAGTACTCCGGGAGGCCTATACAATGAGCAGTTCTTC.